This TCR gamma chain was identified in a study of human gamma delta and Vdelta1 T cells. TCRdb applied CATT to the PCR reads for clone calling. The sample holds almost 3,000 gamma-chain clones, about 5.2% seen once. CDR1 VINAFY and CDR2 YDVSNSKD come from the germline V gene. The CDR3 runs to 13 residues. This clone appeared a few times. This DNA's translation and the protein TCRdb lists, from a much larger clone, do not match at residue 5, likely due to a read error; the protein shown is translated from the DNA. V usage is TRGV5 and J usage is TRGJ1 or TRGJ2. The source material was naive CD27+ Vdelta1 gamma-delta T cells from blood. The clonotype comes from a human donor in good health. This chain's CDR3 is CATWNRLRYKKLF. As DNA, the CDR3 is TGTGCCACCTGGAACAGGCTACGTTATAAGAAACTCTTT.